The clone carrying this TCR beta chain was seen a handful of times. Clones were sequenced by immunoSEQ multiplex PCR, and TCRdb holds only the in-frame ones, with some missing. Among 160,000 or so clones, more than 85% were seen once, and the ten largest hold approximately 2.5%. Looked up from germline, CDR1 is GTSNPN and CDR2 is SVGIG (reference sequence). V lost 5 bases and J 3 bases, leaving 11 bases between the germline ends. The CDR3 consists of 14 residues. The record originates from a study of control samples from healthy donors and cancer patients. V gene TRBV30 combines with J gene TRBJ2-6; D tentatively fits TRBD1 or TRBD2 (5 bases each). The specimen was blood. The receptor comes from a man between 45 and 60 years old in good health. As DNA, the CDR3 is TGTGCCTGGGGGGCAGGGAGTGGGGCCAACGTCCTGACTTTC. It is translated as CAWGAGSGANVLTF.